The clone carrying this T cell receptor beta chain was counted a few times. Its antigen is not identified. Compared with germline, one end of the junction differs, possibly owing to a read error. This specimen comes from a study of beta chain features in type 1 diabetes. The sequenced template was cDNA made from the entire isolated RNA. TCRdb's table, derived via immunoSEQ multiplex PCR, lists solely in-frame clones and lacks some. The repertoire holds tens of thousands of clones, with about 61% as singletons. The CDR3 contains 14 residues. Germline V gives CDR1 LNHDA, CDR2 SQIVND (reference sequence). The study's findings and limits: Moderately but significantly shorter TCRB CDR3s were found in Type 1 diabetes patients in all four CD4+ subsets.

The specimen sequenced was Tregs from blood. The origin of this receptor is a young woman in good health. This chain uses TRBV19 with TRBJ1-5; a weak D match, TRBD1 (6 bases). CDR3 region: CASRGGPSNQPQHF. The CDR3 DNA reads as TGTGCCAGTAGAGGGGGACCGAGCAATCAACCCCAGCATTTT.